This T cell receptor beta chain comes out of a study of blood T cell repertoires in COVID-19. Looking at the study overall: There were acute and convalescent COVID-19 samples, and they came from the United States, Italy and Spain. The cDNA or gDNA used as material had been derived from T cells, B-cell-depleted T cells, or PBMCs.

The CDR3 has 15 residues. From germline, CDR1 is SGHVS and CDR2 FNYEAQ. V was pared by 2 bases and J by 3 bases, with 3 bases of the junction left unmatched. Concerning this clone itself: The sample holds other DNA sequences that translate to the same CDR3.

Original data processing: For nucleated cells, counts were estimated from reference gene primer amplification. Sequencing was performed with immunoSEQ multiplex PCR; in TCRdb, only in-frame clones are kept and a portion is missing. V, J and clone size derive from that table, while D and trimming were established from the DNA sequence. The table has 110,000 to 150,000 clones, roughly 86% seen once. Specimen: peripheral blood. This rearrangement joins TRBV7-6 to TRBJ1-4, with 7 bases fitting TRBD1. The sequence came from a man between 70 and 80 years old with acute or convalescent COVID-19. CDR3: CASSLSGTANEKLFF. For the CDR3, the DNA is TGTGCCAGCAGCTTATCCGGGACAGCTAATGAAAAACTGTTTTTT.